The 18 T cell receptor beta chains below all came from one sample that was sequenced in a study of T cell repertoires in cytomegalovirus infection. TCRdb reprocessed the reads with MiXCR, giving one entry per CDR3 protein. Among approximately 180,000 distinct CDR3 sequences listed, about 18% were seen once. Input material: CD8+ T cells from PBMCs. The receptors originated from a human donor in good health (CMV status not recorded). Some clones in this sample may be carry-over from other donors' samples.

The V call is TRBV2, the J call TRBJ2-7; a possible D gene is TRBD2 (5 bases). Deletions cut 6 bases from V and 0 bases from J, with 15 bases between. The germline gives CDR1 SNHLY, CDR2 FYNNEI. This CDR3 comprises 15 residues. DNA of the CDR3: TGTGCCAGCAGCGTTTGGGCGGGTAGCTCCTACGAGCAGTACTTC. It specifies CASSVWAGSSYEQYF. Full variable domain (rest looked up from reference TRBV2 and TRBJ2-7): EPEVTQTPSHQVTQMGQEVILRCVPISNHLYFYWYRQILGQKVEFLVSFYNNEISEKSEIFDDQFSVERPDGSNFTLKIRSTKLEDSAMYFCASSVWAGSSYEQYFGPGTRLTVT.

The sample holds a few counts of this clonotype. V gene TRBV6-5 combines with J gene TRBJ1-6; no clear D. V dropped 0 bases and J dropped 3 bases, with 12 bases sitting between them. This CDR3 region has 17 residues. From germline, CDR1 is MNHEY and CDR2 SVGAGI. The CDR3 reads CASSYSPGNVYNSPLHF. The CDR3 coding sequence is TGTGCCAGCAGTTACTCACCAGGAAACGTCTATAATTCACCCCTCCACTTT.

This clonotype was seen ten or more times. This chain's CDR3 is CASSLGPAYEQYF. The CDR3 DNA sequence: TGTGCCAGCAGTTTAGGACCCGCCTACGAGCAGTACTTC. The chain carries TRBV27 and TRBJ2-7; D remains ambiguous. Trimming stripped 2 bases from V and 2 bases from J, with 7 bases between. The germline V gene encodes CDR1 MNHEY and CDR2 SMNVEV (reference sequence). The CDR3 loop spans 13 amino acids.

In this sample, this clonotype turned up a few times. The chain uses TRBV12-3 or TRBV12-4 and TRBJ1-1; perhaps TRBD1 as D (6 bases). Trimming took 6 bases from V and 1 from J, leaving 15 bases between them. The length of the CDR3 is 15 residues. CDR3 sequence: CASRDLGQPNTEAFF. The DNA for the CDR3 is TGTGCCAGCAGAGACCTTGGACAGCCGAACACTGAAGCTTTCTTT.

This clonotype has just a few counts. V gene TRBV4-1 combines with J gene TRBJ2-1, with D unresolved. Germline V gives CDR1 MGHRA, CDR2 YSYEKL. V lost 0 bases and J lost 2, with 8 bases in between. The CDR3 length is 15 residues. The CDR3 here is CASSQEGTPYNEQFF. DNA of the CDR3: TGCGCCAGCAGCCAAGAAGGTACGCCCTACAATGAGCAGTTCTTC.

This clonotype was recorded a few times. The chain joins TRBV20-1 to TRBJ2-5; D is unclear. The CDR3 covers 11 residues. Trimming cost V 5 bases and J 3 bases, with 7 bases left between them. The germline V gene has CDR1 DFQATT and CDR2 SNEGSKA (reference sequence). CDR3: CSARTEETQYF. CDR3 bases: TGCAGTGCTCGGACGGAAGAGACCCAGTACTTC.

This clonotype appeared many times. The rearrangement uses TRBV12-3 or TRBV12-4 and TRBJ1-5; 7 bases map to TRBD1. The CDR3 sequence is 15 residues long. Losses at the gene ends were 4 bases for V and 0 bases for J; bases not matched to a gene: 3. This CDR3 is CASSSTGASNQPQHF. The DNA of the CDR3 is TGTGCCAGCAGTTCTACAGGGGCTAGCAATCAGCCCCAGCATTTT.

The J gene is TRBJ1-2, the V gene TRBV19; the match to TRBD1 covers 8 bases. Germline CDR1 is LNHDA and CDR2 is SQIVND (reference sequence). This CDR3 is built from 16 residues. V was clipped by 6 bases and J by 6 bases; unmatched bases: 15. As DNA, the CDR3 is TGTGCCAGTAGACCCCCCCTCTGGACAGGGAGGAATGGCTACACCTTC. It is translated as CASRPPLWTGRNGYTF.

This clonotype appeared a few times. DNA of the CDR3: TGTGCCAGCAGCACCTCCGGAACGCATATACGGGGCTATGGCTACACCTTC. This gives the protein CASSTSGTHIRGYGYTF. The chain is built from TRBV7-6 and TRBJ1-2; unclear D gene. The CDR3 length is 17 residues. Germline CDR1 SGHVS, CDR2 FNYEAQ. V gave up 5 bases and J gave up 4 bases, with 23 bases separating them.

This clonotype was picked up a small number of times. The chain combines TRBV10-3 with TRBJ1-1, with 7 bases fitting TRBD1. The CDR3 sequence is 15 residues long. The trim removed 0 bases at V and 6 bases at J, leaving 7 bases unmatched. CDR1 is ENHRY, CDR2 SYGVKD, per germline. CDR3: CAISESDRPVPEAFF. The DNA for the CDR3 is TGTGCCATCAGTGAGTCGGACAGGCCGGTCCCTGAAGCTTTCTTT.

This clonotype was recorded a few times. The rearrangement uses TRBV7-6 and TRBJ2-7; D gene unclear. The CDR3 has 12 residues. From germline, CDR1 is SGHVS and CDR2 FNYEAQ. With 1 base removed from V and 6 bases from J, the gap between germline ends came to 7 bases. CDR3 DNA sequence: TGTGCCAGCAGCTTAGTGTTGGGCGAGCAGTACTTC. Translation gives CASSLVLGEQYF.

The CDR3 DNA follows: TGTGCCAGCAGCCCGACGGGACTGGCAGCGGAGCAGTACTTC. It translates to CASSPTGLAAEQYF. This chain links TRBV5-6 with TRBJ2-7; D might be TRBD2 (6 bases). The V gene's germline CDR1 is SGHDT and CDR2 YYEEEE. The CDR3 spans 14 residues. Trimming cost V 4 bases and J 7 bases, with 18 bases left between them.

This clonotype turned up a few times. The CDR3 DNA follows: TGTGCCAGCAGCACCCGGGGACACGTGGGACATGAGCAGTTCTTC. It codes for CASSTRGHVGHEQFF. The chain is built from TRBV7-2 and TRBJ2-1; tentative D call: TRBD1 (6 bases). V was trimmed by 5 bases and J by 8 bases, leaving 19 bases between them. Germline CDR1 is SGHTA and CDR2 is FQGNSA. This CDR3 is built from 15 residues.

This clonotype was seen a few times. The V gene is TRBV28, the J gene TRBJ2-7; TRBD1 is a possible D gene (5 bases). Per the germline V gene, CDR1 is MDHEN and CDR2 is SYDVKM. The ends were cut back, 8 bases at V and 0 bases at J, with 8 bases in the middle. The CDR3 runs 12 residues. This CDR3 reads CASGHSSYEQYF. The CDR3, as DNA: TGTGCCAGCGGACATTCCTCCTACGAGCAGTACTTC.

The chain carries TRBV4-1 and TRBJ2-7; D possibly corresponds to TRBD1 (6 bases). With 1 base removed from V and 6 bases from J, the gap between germline ends came to 16 bases. The CDR3 loop spans 15 amino acids. Germline V lookup: CDR1 MGHRA, CDR2 YSYEKL. In nucleotides, the CDR3 is TGCGCCAGCAGCCAAGGAGAGGGCAGGGGCCGCGAGCAGTACTTC. Its protein is CASSQGEGRGREQYF.

This clonotype has a handful of counts. The chain recombines TRBV15 with TRBJ2-6; a possible D gene is TRBD1 (6 bases). The CDR3 contains 14 residues. CDR1 LNHNV and CDR2 YYDKDF come from the germline V gene (reference sequence). V dropped 7 bases and J dropped 3 bases, with 10 bases sitting between them. The chain's CDR3 is CATNSGVGANVLTF. Here the CDR3 DNA reads TGTGCCACCAACTCAGGGGTTGGGGCCAACGTCCTGACTTTC.

This clonotype turned up a few times. V and J are TRBV7-9 and TRBJ2-7; TRBD1 aligns across 8 bases. V was clipped by 4 bases and J by 0 bases; unmatched bases: 8. This CDR3 has 16 amino acids. CDR1 is SEHNR and CDR2 is FQNEAQ in the germline V gene (reference sequence). CDR3: CASSSVRDRFSYEQYF. The CDR3 bases are TGTGCCAGCAGCTCTGTGAGGGACAGGTTCTCCTACGAGCAGTACTTC.

This clonotype was observed a few times. The rearrangement links TRBV4-1 to TRBJ1-1, with 10 positions matching TRBD1. The CDR3 length is 19 residues. The germline V gene has CDR1 MGHRA and CDR2 YSYEKL. V dropped 0 bases and J dropped 1; count of bases not matched to a gene: 11. The CDR3 region is CASSQEIPGQGLWNTEAFF. CDR3 in DNA: TGCGCCAGCAGCCAAGAGATACCGGGACAGGGGCTTTGGAACACTGAAGCTTTCTTT.